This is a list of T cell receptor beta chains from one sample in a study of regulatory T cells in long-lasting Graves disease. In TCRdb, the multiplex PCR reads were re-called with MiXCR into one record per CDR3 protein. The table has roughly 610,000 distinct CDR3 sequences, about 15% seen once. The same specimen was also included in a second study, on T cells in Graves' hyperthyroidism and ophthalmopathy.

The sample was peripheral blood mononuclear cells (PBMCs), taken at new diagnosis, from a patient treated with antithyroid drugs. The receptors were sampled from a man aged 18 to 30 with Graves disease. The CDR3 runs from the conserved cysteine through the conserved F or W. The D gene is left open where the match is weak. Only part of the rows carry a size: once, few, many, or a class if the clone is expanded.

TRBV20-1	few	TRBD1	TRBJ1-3	CRLRTGPLPPSGNTIYF	TGCAGGCTTAGGACAGGGCCTCTCCCCCCCTCTGGAAACACCATATATTTT
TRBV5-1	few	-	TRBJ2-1	CASRRTVQGYNEQFF	TGCGCCAGCAGGCGGACAGTTCAGGGTTACAATGAGCAGTTCTTC
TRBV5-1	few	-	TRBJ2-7	CASSLGLGLADYEQYF	TGCGCCAGCAGCTTGGGTCTCGGACTGGCAGACTACGAGCAGTACTTC
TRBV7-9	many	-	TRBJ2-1	CASSFRQEDNEQFF	TGTGCCAGCAGCTTCCGACAGGAGGACAATGAGCAGTTCTTC
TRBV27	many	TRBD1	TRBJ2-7	CASSLYGQGRTYEQYF	TGTGCCAGCAGTTTATACGGACAGGGGCGCACCTACGAGCAGTACTTC
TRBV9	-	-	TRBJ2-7	CASMQESPEQYF	TGTGCCAGCATGCAGGAAAGTCCCGAGCAGTACTTC
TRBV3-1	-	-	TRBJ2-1	CASSRPLQGNEQFF	TGTGCCAGCAGCCGGCCCCTACAGGGCAATGAGCAGTTCTTC
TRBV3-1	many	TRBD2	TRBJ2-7	CASSQAGLAGGYEQYF	TGTGCCAGCAGCCAAGCAGGACTAGCGGGGGGCTACGAGCAGTACTTC
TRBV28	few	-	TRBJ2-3	CASSLYGGMRTSTDTQYF	TGTGCCAGCAGTTTATATGGCGGGATGAGAACAAGCACAGATACGCAGTATTTT
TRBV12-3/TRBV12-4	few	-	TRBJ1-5	CASSLDLSNQPQHF	TGTGCCAGCAGTTTAGATCTCAGCAATCAGCCCCAGCATTTT
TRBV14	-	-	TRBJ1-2	CASSQDHRPLGYGYTF	TGTGCCAGCAGCCAAGATCACCGACCGCTCGGCTATGGCTACACCTTC
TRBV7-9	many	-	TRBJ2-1	CASLKEQAGLYMQFF	TGTGCCAGCTTGAAGGAACAGGCCGGGCTCTATATGCAGTTCTTC
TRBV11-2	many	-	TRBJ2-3	CASSSPATDTQYF	TGTGCCAGCAGCTCCCCGGCGACAGATACGCAGTATTTT
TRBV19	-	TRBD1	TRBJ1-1	CASSRDRTVNTEAFF	TGTGCCAGTAGTAGGGACAGGACCGTGAACACTGAAGCTTTCTTT
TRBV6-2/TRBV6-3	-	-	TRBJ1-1	CASSYRTADTEAFF	TGTGCCAGCAGTTACAGGACAGCGGACACTGAAGCTTTCTTT